The following is a T cell receptor beta chain sequence with its context. What it recognizes is unknown. It is likely a read error, because the conserved phenylalanine at the end of the CDR3 is missing. These data originate in a study of vaccination and CD4 T cells after COVID-19. Study details: Convalescent patients gave post-COVID blood a median about 91 days post-diagnosis, range 35 to 161.

The CDR3 has 13 amino acids. Germline V gene sequence: CDR1 DFQATT, CDR2 SNEGSKA (reference sequence). Losses at the gene ends were 6 bases for V and 3 bases for J; bases not matched to a gene: 4. Overall study results and limits: Convalescent patients had 304 of 307 vaccine-specific clones showing spike mono-reactivity.

The Oncomine TCR Beta short-read assay was applied to DNA of cultured CD4+ T cells. MiXCR was run by TCRdb on the PCR reads, yielding one entry per CDR3 protein. The repertoire includes fewer than 9,500 distinct CDR3 sequences, less than 60% of them detected once, and roughly 30% sits in the top ten. The treatment: roughly ten-day PBMC culture with coronavirus spike peptide pools or control peptides (ViraFEST assay). Collection of the unexposed donor's CD4+ T cells took place before the COVID-19 pandemic (2011-2018). T cells were expanded with peptide pools, and expanded clonotypes were identified by TCR sequencing. Cells permitting, SARS-CoV-2 S/N served as probes for unexposed-donor CD4+ T cells, and four cold-coronavirus spikes did too.

The sequencing sample was made of CD4+ T cells from blood, cultured in vitro. The chain carries TRBV20-1 and TRBJ1-1, with TRBD1 matching 10 bases. This TCR was sampled from a human donor in good health. CDR3 sequence reads: CSAPGQGHTEAFL. CDR3 sequence (DNA): TGCAGTGCCCCGGGACAGGGGCACACTGAAGCTTTCCTT.